One sample yielded the 20 T cell receptor beta chains listed below, sequenced in a study of human thymus T cells. Thymic tissue was derived from resections collected during corrective heart surgery. Using immunoSEQ multiplex PCR, the repertoire was profiled, and TCRdb retains in-frame clones only, with some absent. The sample consists of roughly 130,000 clones, 90% to 95% of them appearing once. The sequenced sample was thymus tissue. The receptors shown here come from a boy in the first two years of life with a congenital heart defect but otherwise immunologically healthy.

V gene TRBV10-3 combines with J gene TRBJ2-5, with 8 bases fitting TRBD2. The J segment lost 2 bases and the V segment lost 4 bases, leaving 12 bases of the junction unmatched. Germline assignment: CDR1 ENHRY and CDR2 SYGVKD. This CDR3 is built from 17 residues. The CDR3 reads CAISVTPVAGYQETQYF. The CDR3, as DNA: TGTGCCATCAGTGTGACCCCTGTAGCGGGGTATCAAGAGACCCAGTACTTC.

V gene TRBV28 combines with J gene TRBJ2-1; D possibly uses TRBD1 or TRBD2 (6 bases each). V was pared by 2 bases and J by 1 base, with 9 bases between. The CDR3 is 15 residues long. In germline, CDR1 is MDHEN, CDR2 SYDVKM. This CDR3 reads CASSLEGGSYNEQFF. CDR3 coding DNA: TGTGCCAGCAGTTTAGAAGGGGGGTCCTACAATGAGCAGTTCTTC.

On this clone itself: At one end, the junction sequence differs from germline, possibly due to a read error. The chain employs TRBV7-7 and TRBJ2-5; 9 bases match TRBD2. The CDR3 length is 18 residues. Per germline, CDR1 SSHAT and CDR2 FNYEAQ (reference sequence). The CDR3 coding sequence is TGTGCTAGCAGCTTAGGGCGGGGGGGGAGTGTTAGGTGTGAGACCCAGTACTTC. It codes for CASSLGRGGSVRCETQYF.

The gene calls are TRBV10-1 and TRBJ1-6, with a weak D call TRBD1 (6 bases). Trimming left V 4 bases short and J 8 bases short, with 15 bases between. The CDR3 runs 15 residues. CDR1 WNHNN and CDR2 SYGVQD come from the germline V gene (reference sequence). CDR3 region: CASSAQDRFYSPLHF. DNA for the CDR3: TGCGCCAGCAGTGCCCAAGACAGGTTCTATTCACCCCTCCACTTT.

The CDR3 is CASSQDWPNTEAFF. The CDR3 DNA reads as TGCGCCAGCAGTCAGGACTGGCCTAACACTGAAGCTTTCTTT. V usage is TRBV23-1 and J usage is TRBJ1-1; no firm D call. TRBV23-1 is filed as an ORF, its function uncertain. Trimming removed 3 bases at V and 2 bases at J, with 10 bases between. The CDR3 spans 14 residues.

This chain uses TRBV7-3 with TRBJ1-6; D is perhaps TRBD1 (6 bases). Germline lookup yields CDR1 SGHTA and CDR2 FQGTGA. V was pared by 5 bases and J by 1 base, with 9 bases between. The CDR3 totals 15 residues. CDR3 nucleotide sequence: TGTGCCAGCAGCCGCAGGGGTTCCTATAATTCACCCCTCCACTTT. This codes for CASSRRGSYNSPLHF.

The chain employs TRBV28 and TRBJ2-6; D unresolved. The V end lost 4 bases, the J end lost 0 bases, and 10 bases lay between the germline ends. The CDR3 contains 16 residues. Germline V gene sequence: CDR1 MDHEN, CDR2 SYDVKM. CDR3 sequence: CASSSKLSSGANVLTF. CDR3 DNA: TGTGCCAGCAGTTCCAAATTAAGCTCTGGGGCCAACGTCCTGACTTTC.

V gene TRBV5-5 combines with J gene TRBJ2-7; 9 bases fit TRBD1. Unmatched junction bases numbered 6, after V lost 3 bases and J lost 5 bases. The germline V gene encodes CDR1 SGHKS and CDR2 YYEKEE (reference sequence). This CDR3 is 14 amino acids long. As DNA, the CDR3 is TGTGCCAGCAGCTACCGGGACAGGGATCACGAGCAGTACTTC. Protein product: CASSYRDRDHEQYF.

This chain links TRBV11-3 with TRBJ1-5; the D gene is possibly TRBD1 (6 bases). The germline gives CDR1 SGHNT, CDR2 YENEEA. The CDR3 spans 15 residues. Trimming cost V 1 base and J 2 bases, with 9 bases left between them. In DNA form, the CDR3 reads TGTGCCAGCAGCTTAGCAGGGGCAGGCAATCAGCCCCAGCATTTT. This sequence encodes CASSLAGAGNQPQHF.

This rearrangement joins TRBV11-2 to TRBJ2-5; D remains unclear. This CDR3 is 11 amino acids long. The germline V gene encodes CDR1 SGHAT and CDR2 FQNNGV. V was pared by 3 bases and J by 5 bases, with 4 bases between. The CDR3 DNA reads TGTGCCAGCAGCTTTTGGGAGACCCAGTACTTC. It specifies CASSFWETQYF.

V and J are TRBV4-1 and TRBJ2-3; tentatively, D is TRBD1 or TRBD2 (5 bases each). The CDR3 is 15 amino acids. The germline V and J ends were trimmed by 0 bases and 4 bases, with 11 bases remaining between them. CDR1 is MGHRA, CDR2 YSYEKL, per germline. CDR3 protein: CASSQEGPAPDTQYF. The CDR3 DNA reads as TGCGCCAGCAGCCAAGAGGGACCAGCCCCAGATACGCAGTATTTT.

The chain links TRBV5-1 to TRBJ1-6, with 7 nucleotides matching TRBD1. This CDR3 is 12 amino acids long. In germline, CDR1 is SGHRS, CDR2 YFSETQ. The junction had 3 bases not matched to a gene; V was cut back by 4 bases and J by 11 bases. CDR3 sequence (DNA): TGCGCCAGCAGCACAGGGGAGACACCCCTCCACTTT. Translation gives CASSTGETPLHF.

This chain uses TRBV27 with TRBJ1-2; D not resolved. This CDR3 is built from 15 residues. The ends were cut back, 3 bases at V and 2 bases at J, with 13 bases in the middle. Germline loops: CDR1 MNHEY, CDR2 SMNVEV (reference sequence). For the CDR3, the DNA is TGTGCCAGCAGTTTCCGCGGACGGTTAAACTATGGCTACACCTTC. It translates to CASSFRGRLNYGYTF.

This clone showed up just once. The CDR3 sequence is CASSYSTPTNYGYTF. DNA of the CDR3: TGTGCCAGCAGTTACTCGACACCGACTAACTATGGCTACACCTTC. The chain links TRBV6-6 to TRBJ1-2, with D unresolved. V was trimmed by 0 bases and J by 0 bases, leaving 8 bases between them. The CDR3 is 15 residues long. Germline V gives CDR1 MNHNY, CDR2 SVGAGI (reference sequence).

CDR3 region: CASRPDSSGYTF. DNA for the CDR3: TGTGCCAGCAGGCCTGACAGTAGCGGCTACACCTTC. The chain uses TRBV6-8 and TRBJ1-2; D is possibly TRBD1 (5 bases). CDR3 length equals 12 residues. Germline V gene lookup returns CDR1 MNHGY and CDR2 SAAAGT. With 6 bases removed from V and 8 bases from J, the gap between germline ends came to 13 bases.

V gene TRBV6-1 combines with J gene TRBJ1-5; possible D gene TRBD1, 5 bases. V was clipped by 8 bases and J by 0 bases, with 5 bases between them. The CDR3 totals 12 residues. Germline CDR1 and CDR2: MNHNS and SASEGT. CDR3 DNA: TGTGCCAGCGGGGGTAGCAATCAGCCCCAGCATTTT. This gives the protein CASGGSNQPQHF.

This chain joins TRBV6-6 and TRBJ2-7, with a weak D call TRBD2 (7 bases). Per the germline V gene, CDR1 is MNHNY and CDR2 is SVGAGI (reference sequence). This CDR3 spans 16 amino acids. The V end lost 3 bases, the J end lost 7 bases, and 22 bases lay between the germline ends. The CDR3 here is CASSYKGGGPNWEQYF. Here the CDR3 DNA reads TGTGCCAGCAGTTATAAGGGGGGGGGCCCGAATTGGGAGCAGTACTTC.

The rearrangement links TRBV6-1 to TRBJ2-5; tentatively, D is TRBD1 (5 bases). Trimming stripped 5 bases from V and 5 bases from J, with 12 bases between. The germline CDR1 and CDR2 sequences are MNHNS and SASEGT. The CDR3 sequence is 13 residues long. The CDR3 DNA is TGTGCCAGCAGTCGTCGGACACACGAGACCCAGTACTTC. It yields the protein CASSRRTHETQYF.

The V gene is TRBV29-1, the J gene TRBJ2-2; D might be TRBD1 or TRBD2, each matching 6 bases. CDR1 and CDR2 from the germline V gene are SQVTM and ANQGSEA. V lost 7 bases and J lost 6, with 12 bases in between. The CDR3 consists of 12 residues. In DNA, the CDR3 is TGCAGCGCGAAGGGGGGCCCCGGGGAGCTGTTTTTT. Its protein product is CSAKGGPGELFF.

This sequence joins TRBV7-2 and TRBJ2-5; 9 bases are a match to TRBD2. After removal of 1 base from V and 2 bases from J, the junction contained 5 bases not matched to a gene. This CDR3 comprises 16 residues. The germline gives CDR1 SGHTA, CDR2 FQGNSA. The DNA for the CDR3 is TGTGCCAGCAGCTTAGTCGGCCTAGCGGGGCAAGAGACCCAGTACTTC. Translated, it gives CASSLVGLAGQETQYF.